The 17 T cell receptor beta chains given below trace back to one sample, sequenced in a study of T cell repertoires in cytomegalovirus infection (dated by TCRdb to between 2018 and 2021). Sequencing was carried out with an Illumina HiSeq 1500. TCRdb passed the public sequencing reads through fastp at Q25 and MiXCR, retaining productive beta sequences. Rows merge per CDR3 protein into single entries with the most common DNA and genes. Here the sample has 350,000 to 550,000 distinct CDR3 sequences; around 32% occur a single time. The top ten clones comprise roughly 15% of the sample. Sequencing used PBMCs. These TCRs come from a human donor in good health (CMV status not recorded). Some clones in this sample may be carry-over from other donors' samples.

This clonotype was found a few times. The chain is built from TRBV7-9 and TRBJ1-1, with 7 bases aligning to TRBD1. CDR3 length: 15 residues. Germline CDR1 is SEHNR and CDR2 is FQNEAQ (reference sequence). After removal of 3 bases from V and 0 bases from J, the junction contained 4 bases not matched to a gene. CDR3 bases: TGTGCCAGCAGCTTCCACAGGGGCCTGAACACTGAAGCTTTCTTT. This gives the protein CASSFHRGLNTEAFF. Using reference TRBV7-9 and TRBJ1-1 for the parts outside the CDR3, the full variable domain is DTGVSQNPRHKITKRGQNVTFRCDPISEHNRLYWYRQTLGQGPEFLTYFQNEAQLEKSRLLSDRFSAERPKGSFSTLEIQRTEQGDSAMYLCASSFHRGLNTEAFFGQGTRLTVV.

This clonotype was counted ten times or more. The V and J genes are TRBV7-8 and TRBJ1-2; D is perhaps TRBD1 (5 bases). The CDR3 extends over 16 amino acids. Trimming took off 2 bases at V and 4 bases at J, with 17 bases between the two ends. Germline V gene sequence: CDR1 SGHVS, CDR2 FQNEAQ. This chain's CDR3 is CASSLKALRGPYGYTF. CDR3 coding DNA: TGTGCCAGCAGCTTAAAGGCCTTGAGGGGTCCCTATGGCTACACCTTC.

The chain recombines TRBV12-3 or TRBV12-4 with TRBJ2-7, with D possibly being TRBD1 (6 bases). Trimming pared 5 bases from V and 2 bases from J, leaving 10 bases between. The CDR3 is 13 amino acids. DNA for the CDR3: TGTGCCAGCAGTAGGGACAAACCCTACGAGCAGTACTTC. Residues: CASSRDKPYEQYF.

The chain combines TRBV7-9 with TRBJ2-1; TRBD2 might be the D (6 bases). The CDR3 consists of 15 residues. V dropped 7 bases and J dropped 12 bases, with 25 bases sitting between them. Germline loops: CDR1 SEHNR, CDR2 FQNEAQ (reference sequence). CDR3 in amino acids: CASNLWGVGPLGQFF. CDR3 DNA sequence: TGTGCCAGCAACCTATGGGGGGTGGGGCCGTTAGGGCAGTTCTTC.

A note on this clonotype: An end of the junction differs from the germline gene, which may be a read error. V is TRBV7-6 and J is TRBJ1-2; possibly TRBD1 for D (5 bases). The germline CDR1 and CDR2 sequences are SGHVS and FNYEAQ. CDR3 length: 15 residues. The CDR3 is CASRLVTTARRGYPF. The CDR3 coding sequence is TGTGCCAGCCGCTTAGTTACCACAGCCCGCCGGGGCTACCCCTTC. Looking up the rest from reference TRBV7-6 and TRBJ1-2 gives the full variable domain: GAGVSQSPRYKVTKRGQDVALRCDPISGHVSLYWYRQALGQGPEFLTYFNYEAQQDKSGLPNDRFSAERPEGSISTLTIQRTEQRDSAMYRCASRLVTTARRGYPFGSGTRLTVV.

This clonotype was detected only a few times. This rearrangement joins TRBV6-2 or TRBV6-3 to TRBJ1-2; D is undetermined. V lost 3 bases and J lost 2, with 19 bases in between. The germline CDR1 and CDR2 sequences are MNHEY and SVGEGT. CDR3 length equals 17 residues. The CDR3 bases are TGTGCCAGCAGTTATCGCCACTCATTTACTGTGAACTATGGCTACACCTTC. It codes for CASSYRHSFTVNYGYTF.

This clonotype has at least ten counts. The germline gene is not matched at one end of the junction; a read error may be the cause. The rearrangement joins TRBV5-1 to TRBJ2-7; D assignment may be TRBD1 or TRBD2 (5 bases each). Germline V lookup: CDR1 SGHRS, CDR2 YFSETQ. There are 14 residues in the CDR3. CDR3 coding DNA: TGTGCCAGCAGCCTCGAGGGGTTCTCCTACGAGCAGTACTTC. As protein: CASSLEGFSYEQYF.

The table lists this clonotype with many counts. Compared with germline, one end of the junction differs, possibly owing to a read error. V usage is TRBV6-1 and J usage is TRBJ2-3; the D call may be TRBD1 or TRBD2 (6 bases each). Germline assignment: CDR1 MNHNS and CDR2 SASEGT. This CDR3 contains 13 residues. CDR3 in amino acids: CASTPPSGATRYF. CDR3 DNA sequence: TGTGCCAGCACACCCCCATCGGGGGCCACGCGGTATTTT.

In the case of this clonotype: Its ends do not fully match the called genes, so a read error is possible. V usage is TRBV20-1 and J usage is TRBJ2-7; D is uncertain. The germline gives CDR1 DFQATT, CDR2 SNEGSKA (reference sequence). This CDR3 spans 10 amino acids. CDR3 bases: TGCAGTTCTAGACAATACGAGACGTCCTTC. Its translation: CSSRQYETSF.

The chain links TRBV7-2 to TRBJ2-7, with 8 bases fitting TRBD1. Looked up from germline, CDR1 is SGHTA and CDR2 is FQGNSA. The CDR3 runs 15 residues. With V trimmed by 1 base and J by 6 bases, 8 bases remained unmatched. The DNA for the CDR3 is TGTGCCAGCAGCTTAGTTCCGGACAGGGTGTCCGAGCAGTACTTC. Translating it yields CASSLVPDRVSEQYF.

The CDR3 here is CAISEVADTQYF. The CDR3 DNA follows: TGTGCCATCAGTGAGGTCGCAGATACGCAGTATTTT. V and J are TRBV10-3 and TRBJ2-3, with D uncertain. With 2 bases removed from V and 4 bases from J, the gap between germline ends came to 4 bases. Germline V gene lookup returns CDR1 ENHRY and CDR2 SYGVKD. The CDR3 runs 12 residues.

The chain couples TRBV12-3 or TRBV12-4 to TRBJ1-2; 9 nucleotides agree with TRBD1. The V and J ends lost 5 bases and 8 bases, in that order; junction bases with no gene match: 12. CDR3 length: 15 amino acids. In DNA, the CDR3 is TGTGCCAGCAGTCTCAGGGACAGGGTAACACGCGGCTACACCTTC. Its protein is CASSLRDRVTRGYTF.

This clonotype showed up many times. This chain's CDR3 is CASSPNSGPQHF. The CDR3 DNA follows: TGTGCCAGCAGCCCCAATTCAGGGCCCCAGCATTTT. The chain recombines TRBV7-2 with TRBJ1-5; D gene unclear. Germline-derived CDR1 and CDR2 are SGHTA and FQGNSA. Between the trimmed V and J ends, which lost 5 bases and 9 bases, there was a span of 11 bases. The CDR3 loop spans 12 amino acids.

This rearrangement joins TRBV6-8 to TRBJ1-1, with D possibly being TRBD1 (5 bases). CDR1 is MNHGY, CDR2 SAAAGT, per germline. This CDR3 region has 12 residues. V was clipped by 8 bases and J by 0 bases, with 7 bases between them. CDR3 in DNA: TGTGCCAGCGGGACTGTGAACACTGAAGCTTTCTTT. Residues: CASGTVNTEAFF.

The chain recombines TRBV10-3 with TRBJ2-1; D unclear. The CDR3 is 12 amino acids. Germline CDR1 and CDR2: ENHRY and SYGVKD. V lost 3 bases, J lost 3 bases, and 3 bases lay in between. The CDR3 bases are TGTGCCATCAGTGAAAACTACAATGAGCAGTTCTTC. Residues: CAISENYNEQFF.

This rearrangement joins TRBV19 to TRBJ2-6; D assignment may be TRBD1 or TRBD2 (5 bases each). V lost 1 base and J 0 bases, leaving 16 bases between the germline ends. This CDR3 has 19 residues. Germline V CDR1 and CDR2: LNHDA, SQIVND (reference sequence). The CDR3 region has the DNA TGTGCCAGTAGTATAGCTGCCGGGACGGAGGACTCTGGGGCCAACGTCCTGACTTTC. Encoded protein: CASSIAAGTEDSGANVLTF.

The chain links TRBV4-1 to TRBJ2-5; D is undetermined. CDR1 MGHRA and CDR2 YSYEKL come from the germline V gene. The CDR3 loop spans 16 amino acids. Deletions cut 4 bases from V and 2 bases from J, with 17 bases between. As DNA, the CDR3 is TGCGCCAGCAGCCTCCCGAGCGCTTGGGCACAAGAGACCCAGTACTTC. Its protein is CASSLPSAWAQETQYF.